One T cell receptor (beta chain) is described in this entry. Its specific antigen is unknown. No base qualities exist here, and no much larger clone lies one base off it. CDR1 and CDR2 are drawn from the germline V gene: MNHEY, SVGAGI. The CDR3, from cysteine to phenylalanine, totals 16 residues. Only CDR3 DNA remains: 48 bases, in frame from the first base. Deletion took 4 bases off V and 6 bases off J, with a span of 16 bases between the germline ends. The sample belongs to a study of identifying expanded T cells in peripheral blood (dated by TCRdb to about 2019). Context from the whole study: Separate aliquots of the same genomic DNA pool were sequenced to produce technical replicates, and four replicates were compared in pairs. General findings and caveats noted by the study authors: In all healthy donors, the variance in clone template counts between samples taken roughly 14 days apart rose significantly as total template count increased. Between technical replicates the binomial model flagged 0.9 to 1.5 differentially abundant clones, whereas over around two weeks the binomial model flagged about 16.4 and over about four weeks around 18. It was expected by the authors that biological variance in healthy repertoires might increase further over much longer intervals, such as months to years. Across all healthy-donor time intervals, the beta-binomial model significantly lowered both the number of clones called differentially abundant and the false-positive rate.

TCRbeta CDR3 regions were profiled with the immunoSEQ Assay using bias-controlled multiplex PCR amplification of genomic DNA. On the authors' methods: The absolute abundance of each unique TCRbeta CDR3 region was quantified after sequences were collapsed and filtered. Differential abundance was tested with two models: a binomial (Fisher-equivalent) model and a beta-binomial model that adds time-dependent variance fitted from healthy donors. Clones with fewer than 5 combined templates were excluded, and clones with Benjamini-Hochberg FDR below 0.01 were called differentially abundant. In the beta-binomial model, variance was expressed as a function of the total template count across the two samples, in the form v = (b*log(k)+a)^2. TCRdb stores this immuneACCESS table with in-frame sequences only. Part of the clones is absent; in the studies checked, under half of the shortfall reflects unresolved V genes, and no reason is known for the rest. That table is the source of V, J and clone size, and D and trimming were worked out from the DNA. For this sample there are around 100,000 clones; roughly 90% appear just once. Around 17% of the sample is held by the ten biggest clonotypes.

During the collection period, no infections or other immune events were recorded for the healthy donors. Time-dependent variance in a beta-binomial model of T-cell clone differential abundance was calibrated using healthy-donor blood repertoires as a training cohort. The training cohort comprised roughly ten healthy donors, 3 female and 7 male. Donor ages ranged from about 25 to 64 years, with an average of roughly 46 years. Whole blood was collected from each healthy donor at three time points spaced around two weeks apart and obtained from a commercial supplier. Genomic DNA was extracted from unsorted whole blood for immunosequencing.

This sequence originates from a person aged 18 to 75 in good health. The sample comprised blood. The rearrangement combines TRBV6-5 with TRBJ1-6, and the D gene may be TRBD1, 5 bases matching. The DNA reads TGTGCCAGCAGTTTCCCAGGGAGGATGGCTAATTCACCCCTCCACTTT. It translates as CASSFPGRMANSPLHF.